The rows below give T cell receptor beta chains drawn from one sample of a study of blood T cell repertoires in COVID-19. The data were produced by immunoSEQ multiplex PCR, yet TCRdb's version contains in-frame clones alone and is incomplete. The data contain fewer than 450,000 clones, around 89% of them seen just once; the ten biggest clones take up 1.2%. The sequenced material came from PBMCs or T cells enriched from blood (not recorded which). These receptors were obtained from a woman under 30 who had recovered from COVID-19. CDR3s include the opening cysteine and the closing phenylalanine or tryptophan. A D gene is named only where the DNA matches it firmly. Only some rows state a clone size, as once, few, many or a class for expanded clones.

.	.	TRBV9	TRBJ1-1	CASVRGATEAFF	TGTGCCAGCGTCCGGGGGGCGACTGAAGCTTTCTTT
.	.	TRBV27	TRBJ1-4	CASSMTSGTNEKLFF	TGTGCCAGCAGTATGACTTCGGGAACTAATGAAAAACTGTTTTTT
.	TRBD1	TRBV5-1	TRBJ1-2	CASSFGTGTDYTF	TGCGCCAGCAGCTTCGGGACAGGGACCGACTACACCTTC
.	.	TRBV28	TRBJ2-7	CASSPPTGITLYEQYF	TGTGCCAGCAGCCCACCAACAGGTATCACGCTCTACGAGCAGTACTTC
.	.	TRBV6-5	TRBJ2-7	CASSTRRQNYEQYF	TGTGCCAGCAGTACCCGCCGACAGAACTACGAGCAGTACTTC
.	.	TRBV29-1	TRBJ1-1	CSAEGRGDTEAFF	TGCAGCGCCGAGGGCCGGGGGGACACTGAAGCTTTCTTT
few	TRBD1	TRBV10-3	TRBJ1-6	CAIRPGQDNSPLHF	TGTGCCATCAGACCGGGACAGGATAATTCACCCCTCCACTTT
.	.	TRBV28	TRBJ1-3	CASSFGSEAGNTIYF	TGTGCCAGCAGCTTCGGGAGCGAGGCTGGAAACACCATATATTTT
.	TRBD1	TRBV5-1	TRBJ1-4	CASSWGTGNEKLFF	TGCGCCAGCAGCTGGGGGACAGGGAATGAAAAACTGTTTTTT
.	TRBD1	TRBV27	TRBJ1-4	CASSLGTGTNEKLFF	TGTGCCAGCAGTTTGGGGACAGGGACTAATGAAAAACTGTTTTTT
few	TRBD1	TRBV5-4	TRBJ2-7	CASSSGTGKTYEQYF	TGTGCCAGCAGCTCCGGGACAGGGAAAACATACGAGCAGTACTTC
.	.	TRBV6-2/TRBV6-3	TRBJ2-1	CASSYGGTFEQFF	TGTGCCAGCAGTTACGGAGGGACCTTTGAGCAGTTCTTC
.	TRBD1	TRBV25-1	TRBJ1-3	CASSEGQGRNTIYF	TGTGCCAGCAGTGAAGGACAGGGGAGAAACACCATATATTTT
.	TRBD1	TRBV6-6	TRBJ2-3	CASSYNSGQGRGWKYPDTQYF	TGTGCCAGCAGCTATAATAGCGGACAGGGTAGGGGATGGAAGTATCCAGATACGCAGTATTTT
few	TRBD1	TRBV28	TRBJ1-2	CATTDRDRGDGYTF	TGTGCCACTACTGACCGGGACAGGGGGGATGGCTACACCTTC
.	.	TRBV9	TRBJ2-7	CASSVDPEGYEQYF	TGTGCCAGCAGCGTAGATCCTGAGGGTTACGAGCAGTACTTC
.	TRBD1	TRBV15	TRBJ2-5	CATSIYPRQGAVGETQYF	TGTGCCACCAGCATCTACCCCCGACAGGGGGCTGTGGGAGAGACCCAGTACTTC
.	TRBD2	TRBV5-4	TRBJ2-4	CASSSPTSGETKNIQYF	TGTGCCAGCAGCTCACCGACTAGCGGGGAAACCAAAAACATTCAGTACTTC
once	TRBD2	TRBV6-5	TRBJ2-5	CASSALGLAQETQYF	TGTGCCAGCAGCGCCTTGGGACTAGCACAAGAGACCCAGTACTTC
.	.	TRBV4-3	TRBJ1-2	CASSQDWEGSDGYTF	TGCGCCAGCAGCCAAGATTGGGAGGGCTCTGACGGCTACACCTTC
.	.	TRBV10-1	TRBJ2-3	CASSAGGAVTDTQYF	TGCGCCAGCAGTGCCGGTGGGGCAGTCACAGATACGCAGTATTTT
few	.	TRBV11-2	TRBJ1-1	CASSPSWSTEAFF	TGTGCCAGCAGCCCCTCATGGAGCACTGAAGCTTTCTTT
.	.	TRBV27	TRBJ1-1	CASSSQYLFRQNTEAFF	TGTGCCAGCAGTTCCCAGTATTTATTCAGACAGAACACTGAAGCTTTCTTT
.	TRBD1	TRBV7-9	TRBJ1-2	CASSPTDRKNYGYTF	TGTGCCAGCAGCCCCACGGACAGGAAAAACTATGGCTACACCTTC
.	TRBD1	TRBV18	TRBJ1-2	CASSLRETGTGVGYTF	TGTGCCAGCTCACTAAGGGAAACCGGGACAGGGGTTGGCTACACCTTC
.	TRBD1	TRBV10-3	TRBJ1-1	CAISERQGATEAFF	TGTGCCATCAGCGAGAGACAGGGGGCAACTGAAGCTTTCTTT
.	.	TRBV19	TRBJ1-1	CASKSGATNTEAFF	TGTGCCAGTAAGTCAGGGGCGACGAACACTGAAGCTTTCTTT
.	.	TRBV19	TRBJ2-5	CASSTHGAGETLETQYF	TGTGCCAGTAGTACCCATGGTGCAGGGGAGACTCTTGAGACCCAGTACTTC
.	.	TRBV14	TRBJ2-1	CASSYLGDEQFF	TGTGCCAGCAGTTACCTCGGGGATGAGCAGTTCTTC
.	.	TRBV5-4	TRBJ1-1	CASSLPGERSTEAFF	TGTGCCAGCAGCTTGCCGGGAGAGAGGAGCACTGAAGCTTTCTTT
once	.	TRBV18	TRBJ2-5	CASSPRAETQETQYF	TGTGCCAGCTCACCTAGAGCGGAGACTCAAGAGACCCAGTACTTC
.	.	TRBV7-6	TRBJ2-2	CASSYSGSGELFF	TGTGCCAGCAGCTATTCGGGATCCGGGGAGCTGTTTTTT
once	TRBD1	TRBV28	TRBJ1-2	CASSFLNDGQGYGYTF	TGTGCCAGCAGTTTCCTGAATGATGGACAGGGTTATGGCTACACCTTC
.	.	TRBV19	TRBJ2-7	CASSMEVATGEQYF	TGTGCCAGTAGTATGGAAGTGGCGACAGGCGAGCAGTACTTC
.	.	TRBV7-9	TRBJ2-3	CASSQSRDTQYF	TGTGCCAGCAGCCAGTCTAGGGATACGCAGTATTTT
.	.	TRBV2	TRBJ2-5	CASRAEETQYF	TGTGCCAGCAGAGCCGAAGAGACCCAGTACTTC
.	.	TRBV29-1	TRBJ1-4	CSVEAPVRGRGEKLFF	TGCAGCGTTGAAGCCCCCGTGAGGGGGAGAGGGGAAAAACTGTTTTTT
.	.	TRBV7-6	TRBJ1-1	CASSQTQQGVTEAFF	TGTGCCAGCAGTCAGACCCAACAGGGTGTCACTGAAGCTTTCTTT